One sample yielded the 30 T cell receptor beta chains listed below, sequenced in a study of shared clonotypes between healthy human individuals. Clones were read by immunoSEQ multiplex PCR, and TCRdb kept only the in-frame ones, dropping some. The data show roughly 1,000,000 clones, 70% to 80% seen once. The sample was memory CD4+ T cells from PBMCs. Indicated subset: CD45RA-negative fraction. Receptors originate from a man aged 18 to 29 in good health. Some clones in this sample may be carry-over from other donors' samples.

On this clone: This may stem from a read error, because a much larger clone lies one nucleotide away. CDR3 residues: CASSLGWEGVREQYF. The DNA of the CDR3 is TGCGCCAGCAGCTTGGGGTGGGAAGGGGTGAGAGAGCAGTACTTC. V usage is TRBV5-1 and J usage is TRBJ2-7; a possible D gene is TRBD1 (5 bases). The V and J ends lost 0 bases and 7 bases respectively, with 17 bases between them. There are 15 residues in the CDR3. Germline-derived CDR1 and CDR2 are SGHRS and YFSETQ.

The sample holds a few counts of this clone. The chain recombines TRBV29-1 with TRBJ2-1, with 12 bases matching TRBD2. With V trimmed by 4 bases and J by 3 bases, 1 base remained unmatched. Germline V CDR1 and CDR2: SQVTM, ANQGSEA. This CDR3 contains 14 residues. The CDR3 nucleotides are TGCAGCGTTGGACTAGCGGGAGTCTACAATGAGCAGTTCTTC. Protein sequence: CSVGLAGVYNEQFF.

The genes are TRBV5-1 and TRBJ2-3, with 10 bases aligning to TRBD2. This CDR3 region has 15 residues. V lost 4 bases to trimming and J lost 5 bases; unmatched junction nucleotides: 7. Per the germline V gene, CDR1 is SGHRS and CDR2 is YFSETQ. CDR3 amino acids: CASSTLAGVRDTQYF. The CDR3, as DNA: TGCGCCAGCAGCACGCTAGCGGGAGTGCGAGATACGCAGTATTTT.

This sequence joins TRBV19 and TRBJ1-2, with D maybe TRBD1 (5 bases). CDR3 length equals 15 residues. CDR1 is LNHDA and CDR2 is SQIVND in the germline V gene (reference sequence). The V end was cut by 4 bases, the J end by 2 bases, with 14 bases between. CDR3 nucleotides: TGTGCCAGTAGTAGCAACAGGTTGGGCAACTATGGCTACACCTTC. Amino acid sequence: CASSSNRLGNYGYTF. Drawing the rest from reference TRBV19 and TRBJ1-2, the complete variable domain is DGGITQSPKYLFRKEGQNVTLSCEQNLNHDAMYWYRQDPGQGLRLIYYSQIVNDFQKGDIAEGYSVSREKKESFPLTVTSAQKNPTAFYLCASSSNRLGNYGYTFGSGTRLTVV.

In the case of this clone: This same CDR3 is encoded by further DNA sequences in the sample. The chain links TRBV18 to TRBJ1-5; 8 nucleotides match TRBD1. V lost 3 bases to trimming and J lost 4 bases; unmatched junction nucleotides: 2. The CDR3 length is 14 residues. The germline CDR1 and CDR2 sequences are KGHSH and LQKENI. The CDR3 loop is CASSPTGGNQPQHF. As DNA, the CDR3 is TGTGCCAGCTCACCCACAGGGGGGAATCAGCCCCAGCATTTT.

The chain carries TRBV7-6 and TRBJ2-1, with 11 nucleotides matching TRBD1. Germline lookup yields CDR1 SGHVS and CDR2 FNYEAQ. With V trimmed by 5 bases and J by 9 bases, 9 bases remained unmatched. This CDR3 has 15 amino acids. CDR3 DNA: TGTGCCAGCAGCAGCCCGGGACAGGGGGATGGTGAGCAGTTCTTC. Translation: CASSSPGQGDGEQFF.

The V call is TRBV25-1, the J call TRBJ2-3; TRBD2 matches at 7 bases. CDR1 is MGHDK, CDR2 SYGVNS, per germline. The CDR3 is 17 residues long. Losses at the gene ends were 4 bases for V and 1 base for J; bases not matched to a gene: 11. CDR3 sequence reads: CASSGVSGGTRTDTQYF. CDR3 sequence (DNA): TGTGCCAGCAGTGGTGTATCGGGAGGAACCCGCACAGATACGCAGTATTTT.

This sequence joins TRBV19 and TRBJ2-7; D is uncertain. The germline V gene has CDR1 LNHDA and CDR2 SQIVND (reference sequence). This CDR3 contains 18 residues. V was clipped by 4 bases and J by 0 bases, with 22 bases between them. CDR3 coding DNA: TGTGCCAGTAGTAGGTCCACACCGAAGGTTTCGTCCTCCTACGAGCAGTACTTC. It translates to CASSRSTPKVSSSYEQYF.

V gene TRBV5-1 combines with J gene TRBJ1-1; a weak D match, TRBD1 (5 bases). V lost 6 bases and J lost 11, with 17 bases in between. CDR1 is SGHRS, CDR2 YFSETQ, per germline. The CDR3 runs 12 residues. The CDR3, as DNA: TGCGCCAGCACGAGAGGCGACAGCGCCGCTTTCTTT. Its protein product is CASTRGDSAAFF.

A word on this clone: The junction departs from germline at one end; a sequencing error may be responsible. The genes are TRBV7-3 and TRBJ1-1, with no clear D. Germline V gives CDR1 SGHTA, CDR2 FQGTGA. The CDR3 has 13 amino acids. The CDR3 region has the DNA TGTGCCAGCAGATTAACGGTGTACACTGAAGCTTTCTTT. This sequence encodes CASRLTVYTEAFF.

The chain recombines TRBV28 with TRBJ2-5; possibly TRBD2 for D (7 bases). Trimming removed 6 bases at V and 5 bases at J, with 19 bases between. The CDR3 length is 15 residues. Germline CDR1 and CDR2: MDHEN and SYDVKM. CDR3 in amino acids: CASRSLGGARETQYF. The CDR3, as DNA: TGTGCCAGCAGGTCCCTAGGGGGGGCCCGGGAGACCCAGTACTTC.

Points on this clone: The sample holds other DNA sequences that translate to the same CDR3. CDR3 loop: CASSVGGANTGELFF. In DNA, the CDR3 is TGTGCCAGCAGCGTAGGCGGTGCGAACACCGGGGAGCTGTTTTTT. This chain joins TRBV9 and TRBJ2-2; D is uncertain. Germline V gene data show CDR1 as SGDLS and CDR2 as YYNGEE. V was clipped by 0 bases and J by 0 bases, with 6 bases between them. The CDR3 runs to 15 residues.

The genes are TRBV4-3 and TRBJ2-1; no firm D call. The CDR3 consists of 16 residues. CDR1 and CDR2 (germline): LGHNA, YSLEER. V was cut by 1 base and J by 2 bases, with 12 bases left in between. The CDR3 DNA sequence: TGCGCCAGCAGCCAAGGTGGCCAGGTTACCTACAATGAGCAGTTCTTC. Amino acids: CASSQGGQVTYNEQFF.

This clone was counted only a few times. The genes are TRBV29-1 and TRBJ1-4; the D gene is possibly TRBD1 (6 bases). CDR1 is SQVTM, CDR2 ANQGSEA, per germline. CDR3 length equals 15 residues. Trimming stripped 5 bases from V and 8 bases from J, with 21 bases between. CDR3 in DNA: TGCAGCGTTCAGGGCAGGGGCTTACTCGGAGAAAAACTGTTTTTT. This gives the protein CSVQGRGLLGEKLFF.

There are a few counts of this clone. The rearrangement joins TRBV28 to TRBJ2-3; D is possibly TRBD2 (6 bases). The germline CDR1 and CDR2 sequences are MDHEN and SYDVKM. The CDR3 has 19 residues. The V end lost 2 bases, the J end lost 1 base, and 22 bases lay between the germline ends. This CDR3 reads CASSLRLWSGPGGTDTQYF. CDR3 nucleotides: TGTGCCAGCAGTTTACGGTTGTGGTCGGGACCGGGAGGCACAGATACGCAGTATTTT.

CDR3 protein: CACHRGGGYGYTF. The DNA of the CDR3 is TGTGCCTGCCACAGGGGGGGTGGCTATGGCTACACCTTC. V gene TRBV30 combines with J gene TRBJ1-2, with TRBD1 matching over 8 bases. Per germline, CDR1 GTSNPN and CDR2 SVGIG (reference sequence). The CDR3 is made up of 13 amino acids. With 6 bases clipped from V and 4 bases from J, the junction kept 7 bases outside the gene matches.

V and J are TRBV6-5 and TRBJ2-7; 12 bases map to TRBD1. Germline values: CDR1 MNHEY, CDR2 SVGAGI. J was trimmed by 4 bases and V by 4 bases; bases with no gene match: 5. The CDR3 totals 15 residues. For the CDR3, the DNA is TGTGCCAGCAGTTCCCGGGACAGGGGGCTATACGAGCAGTACTTC. Amino acid sequence: CASSSRDRGLYEQYF.

The chain recombines TRBV4-2 with TRBJ1-3, with TRBD1 matching over 8 bases. Germline CDR1 reads LGHNA; CDR2 reads YNFKEQ. This CDR3 is built from 18 residues. Unmatched junction bases numbered 10, after V lost 1 base and J lost 2 bases. The CDR3 sequence is CASSQVTQGAGPGNTIYF. The CDR3 DNA is TGTGCCAGCAGCCAAGTCACCCAGGGGGCAGGCCCTGGAAACACCATATATTTT.

The chain is built from TRBV2 and TRBJ2-3; TRBD1 matches 10 bases. CDR3 length: 14 residues. V gave up 7 bases and J gave up 4 bases; unmatched junction bases: 5. Germline V gives CDR1 SNHLY, CDR2 FYNNEI. CDR3 sequence reads: CASNRDRGADTQYF. As DNA, the CDR3 is TGTGCCAGCAACAGGGACAGGGGTGCAGATACGCAGTATTTT.

The chain joins TRBV9 to TRBJ1-2; 9 nucleotides agree with TRBD1. Trimming at V came to 4 bases and at J to 8 bases, leaving 6 bases not matched to a gene. Per the germline V gene, CDR1 is SGDLS and CDR2 is YYNGEE. The CDR3 sequence is 13 residues long. CDR3 in amino acids: CASSPGTGSGYTF. Here the CDR3 DNA reads TGTGCCAGCAGCCCCGGGACAGGGAGCGGCTACACCTTC.

The chain recombines TRBV4-1 with TRBJ1-2, with 8 bases fitting TRBD1. The CDR3 contains 15 residues. Trimming at V came to 4 bases and at J to 4 bases, leaving 8 bases not matched to a gene. In germline, CDR1 is MGHRA, CDR2 YSYEKL. The CDR3 region is CASSPGQGGAYGYTF. The CDR3 DNA sequence: TGCGCCAGCAGCCCCGGACAGGGAGGTGCCTATGGCTACACCTTC.

The table lists this clone with a count of one. The chain is built from TRBV7-6 and TRBJ2-5; 7 bases agree with TRBD1. The CDR3 spans 14 residues. Trimming cost V 0 bases and J 3 bases; bases outside gene matches: 1. CDR1 is SGHVS, CDR2 FNYEAQ, per germline. CDR3 amino acids: CASSLAGGEETQYF. CDR3 sequence (DNA): TGTGCCAGCAGCTTAGCAGGGGGCGAAGAGACCCAGTACTTC.

This chain links TRBV6-5 with TRBJ2-4, with D tentatively TRBD1 (7 bases). Trimming pared 6 bases from V and 2 bases from J, leaving 14 bases between. The CDR3 runs 15 residues. The germline V gene encodes CDR1 MNHEY and CDR2 SVGAGI. The CDR3 sequence is CASRAQGRPKNIQYF. CDR3 DNA: TGTGCCAGCAGGGCACAGGGGAGGCCCAAAAACATTCAGTACTTC.

V usage is TRBV28 and J usage is TRBJ1-4, with 12 nucleotides matching TRBD1. V lost 5 bases to trimming and J lost 8 bases; unmatched junction nucleotides: 6. The CDR3 is 15 amino acids. In germline, CDR1 is MDHEN, CDR2 SYDVKM. The CDR3 is CASSTAGTGGEKLFF. The CDR3 DNA reads TGTGCCAGCAGTACCGCCGGGACAGGGGGCGAAAAACTGTTTTTT. Filled out from reference TRBV28 and TRBJ1-4, the complete variable domain reads DVKVTQSSRYLVKRTGEKVFLECVQDMDHENMFWYRQDPGLGLRLIYFSYDVKMKEKGDIPEGYSVSREKKERFSLILESASTNQTSMYLCASSTAGTGGEKLFFGSGTQLSVL.

The CDR3 spells CASSPSWLNEKLFF. CDR3 bases: TGTGCCAGTAGTCCTTCATGGCTTAATGAAAAACTGTTTTTT. The V call is TRBV19, the J call TRBJ1-4; D is unresolved. Trimming pared 5 bases from V and 4 bases from J, leaving 11 bases between. The CDR3 is 14 amino acids. Germline loops: CDR1 LNHDA, CDR2 SQIVND (reference sequence).

The V call is TRBV2, the J call TRBJ2-2; no definite D call. The CDR3 extends over 13 amino acids. V lost 5 bases and J 3 bases, leaving 7 bases between the germline ends. Germline lookup yields CDR1 SNHLY and CDR2 FYNNEI. Here the CDR3 DNA reads TGTGCCAGCAGTATTGTGGACACCGGGGAGCTGTTTTTT. Translated, it gives CASSIVDTGELFF.

This chain joins TRBV10-1 and TRBJ2-2; no clear D. This CDR3 contains 14 residues. V gave up 3 bases and J gave up 4 bases, with 9 bases separating them. CDR1 and CDR2 (germline): WNHNN, SYGVQD (reference sequence). Here the CDR3 reads CASSDTGGTGELFF. The DNA for the CDR3 is TGCGCCAGCAGTGATACGGGCGGCACCGGGGAGCTGTTTTTT.

This CDR3 is CASGSTSGSYEQYF. The CDR3 DNA is TGTGCCAGCGGGTCGACTAGCGGGAGCTACGAGCAGTACTTC. The chain has TRBV2 and TRBJ2-7; 12 bases are a match to TRBD2. The CDR3 totals 14 residues. V lost 8 bases to trimming and J lost 3 bases; unmatched junction nucleotides: 5. Germline CDR1 reads SNHLY; CDR2 reads FYNNEI.

The CDR3 DNA reads as TGTGCCACCAGCAGAGAGCGGGGGGACGGAAACACCATATATTTT. This translates into CATSRERGDGNTIYF. This chain joins TRBV15 and TRBJ1-3, with a possible D match to TRBD1 (5 bases). CDR1 is LNHNV, CDR2 YYDKDF, per germline (reference sequence). V gave up 0 bases and J gave up 4 bases, with 10 bases separating them. The CDR3 loop spans 15 amino acids.

The J gene is TRBJ2-2, the V gene TRBV5-1; D gene ambiguous. Deletions cut 0 bases from V and 4 bases from J, with 10 bases between. This CDR3 spans 15 amino acids. CDR1 and CDR2 (germline): SGHRS, YFSETQ. CDR3 residues: CASSLVTGATGELFF. The DNA for the CDR3 is TGCGCCAGCAGCTTGGTCACGGGCGCCACCGGGGAGCTGTTTTTT.